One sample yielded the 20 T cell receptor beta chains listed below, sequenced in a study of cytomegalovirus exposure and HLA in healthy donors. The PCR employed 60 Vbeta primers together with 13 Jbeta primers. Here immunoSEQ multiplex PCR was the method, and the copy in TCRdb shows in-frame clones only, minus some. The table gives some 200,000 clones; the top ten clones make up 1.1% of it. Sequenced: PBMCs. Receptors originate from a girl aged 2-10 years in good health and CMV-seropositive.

Here the CDR3 reads CASSQRGNHEQYF. In DNA, the CDR3 is TGCGCCAGCAGTCAACGCGGGAACCACGAGCAGTACTTC. The J gene is TRBJ2-7, the V gene TRBV23-1; D perhaps matches TRBD2 (6 bases). TRBV23-1 is annotated as an ORF whose role is uncertain. CDR3 length: 13 amino acids. Trimming removed 2 bases at V and 5 bases at J, with 10 bases between.

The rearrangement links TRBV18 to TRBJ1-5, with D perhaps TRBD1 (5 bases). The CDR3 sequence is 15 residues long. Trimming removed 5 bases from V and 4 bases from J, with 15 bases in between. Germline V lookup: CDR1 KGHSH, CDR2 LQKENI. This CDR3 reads CASSSRVVRNQPQHF. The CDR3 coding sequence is TGTGCCAGCTCAAGCAGGGTTGTTCGGAATCAGCCCCAGCATTTT.

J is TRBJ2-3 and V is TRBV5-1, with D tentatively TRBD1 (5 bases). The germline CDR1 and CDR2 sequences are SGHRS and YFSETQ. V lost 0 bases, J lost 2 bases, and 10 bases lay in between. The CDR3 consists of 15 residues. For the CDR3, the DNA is TGCGCCAGCAGCTTGGATGGACACACCACAGATACGCAGTATTTT. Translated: CASSLDGHTTDTQYF. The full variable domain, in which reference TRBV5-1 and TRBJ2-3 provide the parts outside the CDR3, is KAGVTQTPRYLIKTRGQQVTLSCSPISGHRSVSWYQQTPGQGLQFLFEYFSETQRNKGNFPGRFSGRQFSNSRSEMNVSTLELGDSALYLCASSLDGHTTDTQYFGPGTRLTVL.

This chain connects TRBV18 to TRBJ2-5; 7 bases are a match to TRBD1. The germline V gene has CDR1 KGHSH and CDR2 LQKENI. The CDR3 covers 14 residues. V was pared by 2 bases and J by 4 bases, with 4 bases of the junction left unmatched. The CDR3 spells CASSPTAGGETQYF. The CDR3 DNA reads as TGTGCCAGCTCACCAACGGCAGGGGGAGAGACCCAGTACTTC.

CDR3 bases: TGTGCCAGCAGTTTTAGGGGGTCGGACTATGGCTACACCTTC. Translated, it gives CASSFRGSDYGYTF. The chain employs TRBV28 and TRBJ1-2, with D tentatively TRBD1 (6 bases). Between the trimmed V and J ends, which lost 3 bases and 3 bases, there was a span of 11 bases. This CDR3 spans 14 amino acids. The germline V gene encodes CDR1 MDHEN and CDR2 SYDVKM.

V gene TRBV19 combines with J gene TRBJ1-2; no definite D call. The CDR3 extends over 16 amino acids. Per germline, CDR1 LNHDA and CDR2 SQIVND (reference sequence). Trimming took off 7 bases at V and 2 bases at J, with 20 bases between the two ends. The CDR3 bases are TGTGCCAGTAACCCCTCGGTGAATCGGGAAAACTATGGCTACACCTTC. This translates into CASNPSVNRENYGYTF.

CDR3 DNA: TGCGCCAGCAGCTTGCGGACTAGCTCCCATGAGCAGTTCTTC. Translating it yields CASSLRTSSHEQFF. V usage is TRBV5-1 and J usage is TRBJ2-1; 8 bases fit TRBD2. The CDR3 has 14 residues. V dropped 1 base and J dropped 8; count of bases not matched to a gene: 5. Germline V gene sequence: CDR1 SGHRS, CDR2 YFSETQ.

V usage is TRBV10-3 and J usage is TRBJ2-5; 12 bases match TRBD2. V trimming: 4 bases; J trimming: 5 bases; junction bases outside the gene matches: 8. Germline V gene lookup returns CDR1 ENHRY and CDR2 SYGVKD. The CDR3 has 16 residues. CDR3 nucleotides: TGTGCCATCAGTGGAGGGCTAGCGGGAGGGCCGGAGACCCAGTACTTC. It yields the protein CAISGGLAGGPETQYF.

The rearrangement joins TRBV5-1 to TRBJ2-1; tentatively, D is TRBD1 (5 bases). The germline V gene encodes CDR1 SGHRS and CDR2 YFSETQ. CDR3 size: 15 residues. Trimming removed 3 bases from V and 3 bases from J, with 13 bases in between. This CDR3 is CASSSSGANYNEQFF. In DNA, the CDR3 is TGCGCCAGCAGCTCGTCTGGGGCCAACTACAATGAGCAGTTCTTC.

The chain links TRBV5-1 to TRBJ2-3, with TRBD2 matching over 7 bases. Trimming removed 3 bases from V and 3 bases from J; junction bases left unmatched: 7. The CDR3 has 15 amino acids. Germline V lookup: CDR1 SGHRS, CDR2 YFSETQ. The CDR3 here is CASSSSGGSTDTQYF. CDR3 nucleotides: TGCGCCAGCAGCTCATCTGGCGGGAGTACAGATACGCAGTATTTT.

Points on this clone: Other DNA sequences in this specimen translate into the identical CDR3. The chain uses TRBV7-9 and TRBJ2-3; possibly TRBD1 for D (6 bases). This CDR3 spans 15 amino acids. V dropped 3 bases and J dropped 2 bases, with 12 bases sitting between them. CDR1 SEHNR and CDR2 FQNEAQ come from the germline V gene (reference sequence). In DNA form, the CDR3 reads TGTGCCAGCAGCTTTTGGCCAGGGGTCACAGATACGCAGTATTTT. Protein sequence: CASSFWPGVTDTQYF.

The CDR3 loop reads CASSPNRRGETQYF. The DNA for the CDR3 is TGTGCCAGCAGTCCCAACCGCAGGGGGGAGACCCAGTACTTC. The V gene is TRBV6-1, the J gene TRBJ2-5, with 7 bases lining up with TRBD1. Trimming took 5 bases from V and 5 from J; bases not matched to a gene: 8. The CDR3 is 14 residues long. In germline, CDR1 is MNHNS, CDR2 SASEGT.

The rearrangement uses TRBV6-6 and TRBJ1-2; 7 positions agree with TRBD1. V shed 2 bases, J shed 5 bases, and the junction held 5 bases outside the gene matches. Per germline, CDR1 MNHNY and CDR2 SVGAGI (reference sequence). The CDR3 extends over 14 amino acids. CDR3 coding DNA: TGTGCCAGCAGTTACCTCGGACAGGTTTATGGCTACACCTTC. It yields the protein CASSYLGQVYGYTF.

The CDR3 DNA sequence: TGTGCCAGCAGTGCCTACACTAGCTCCCTGGCCAAAAACATTCAGTACTTC. Its translation: CASSAYTSSLAKNIQYF. This chain joins TRBV25-1 and TRBJ2-4, with TRBD2 as a possible D gene (6 bases). The CDR3 spans 17 residues. Germline CDR1 MGHDK, CDR2 SYGVNS. Trimming left V 4 bases short and J 1 base short, with 17 bases between.

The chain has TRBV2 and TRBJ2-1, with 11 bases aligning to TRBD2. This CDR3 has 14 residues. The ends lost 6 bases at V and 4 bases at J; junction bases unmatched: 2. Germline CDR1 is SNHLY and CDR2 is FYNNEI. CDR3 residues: CASSGTSGYNEQFF. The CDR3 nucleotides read TGTGCCAGCAGCGGGACTAGCGGTTACAATGAGCAGTTCTTC.

CDR3 amino acids: CASSARDGAEAFF. In nucleotides, the CDR3 is TGTGCCAGCAGCGCGAGAGACGGGGCTGAAGCTTTCTTT. This chain joins TRBV11-3 and TRBJ1-1, with D unresolved. V gave up 5 bases and J gave up 6 bases, with 13 bases separating them. The CDR3 is 13 amino acids. CDR1 is SGHNT, CDR2 YENEEA, per germline. Complete variable domain (other parts from reference TRBV11-3 and TRBJ1-1): EAGVVQSPRYKIIEKKQPVAFWCNPISGHNTLYWYLQNLGQGPELLIRYENEEAVDDSQLPKDRFSAERLKGVDSTLKIQPAELGDSAVYLCASSARDGAEAFFGQGTRLTVV.

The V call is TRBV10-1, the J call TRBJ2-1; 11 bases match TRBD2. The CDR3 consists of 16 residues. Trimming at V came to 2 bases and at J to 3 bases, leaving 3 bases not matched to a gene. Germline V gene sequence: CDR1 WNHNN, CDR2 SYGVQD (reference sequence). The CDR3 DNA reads TGCGCCAGCAGTGAGCGGGGGACTAGCGGCTACAATGAGCAGTTCTTC. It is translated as CASSERGTSGYNEQFF.

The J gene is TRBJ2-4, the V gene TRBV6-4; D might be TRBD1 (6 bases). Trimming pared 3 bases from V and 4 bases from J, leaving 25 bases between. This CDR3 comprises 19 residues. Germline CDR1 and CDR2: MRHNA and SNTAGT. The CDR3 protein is CASSERGLTGDSGKNIQYF. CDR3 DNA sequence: TGTGCCAGCAGTGAACGAGGCCTGACAGGCGACTCGGGGAAAAACATTCAGTACTTC.

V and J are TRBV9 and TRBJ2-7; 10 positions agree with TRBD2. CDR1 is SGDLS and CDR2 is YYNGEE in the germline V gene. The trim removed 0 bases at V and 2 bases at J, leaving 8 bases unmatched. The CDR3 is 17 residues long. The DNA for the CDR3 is TGTGCCAGCAGCGTAGGGAGTAGCGGGAGGTTTACCTACGAGCAGTACTTC. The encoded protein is CASSVGSSGRFTYEQYF.

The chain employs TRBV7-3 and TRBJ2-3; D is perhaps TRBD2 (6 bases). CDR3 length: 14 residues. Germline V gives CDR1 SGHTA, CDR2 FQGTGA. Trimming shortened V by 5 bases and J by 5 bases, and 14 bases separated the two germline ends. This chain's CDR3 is CASSPLRGGDTQYF. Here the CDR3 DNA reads TGTGCCAGCAGCCCTTTGCGGGGCGGAGATACGCAGTATTTT. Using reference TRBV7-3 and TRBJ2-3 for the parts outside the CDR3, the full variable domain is GAGVSQTPSNKVTEKGKYVELRCDPISGHTALYWYRQSLGQGPEFLIYFQGTGAADDSGLPNDRFFAVRPEGSVSTLKIQRTERGDSAVYLCASSPLRGGDTQYFGPGTRLTVL.